A selection of T cell receptor beta chains follows, all from one sample in a study of blood T cell repertoires in COVID-19. TCRdb's table, derived via immunoSEQ multiplex PCR, lists solely in-frame clones and lacks some. This sample has approximately 280,000 clones, with more than 80% found just once. The sequenced sample consisted of peripheral blood. The source is a woman in her twenties or thirties with COVID-19, enrolled during active disease. CDR3s include the opening cysteine and the closing phenylalanine or tryptophan. A D gene is named only where the DNA matches it firmly.

j_call d_call v_call cdr3_aa
TRBJ2-2 NA TRBV18 CASSPGAAGELFF
TRBJ2-5 NA TRBV24-1 CATSVNQGGRETQYF
TRBJ1-1 NA TRBV7-8 CASSLSGGRAEAFF
TRBJ2-7 NA TRBV24-1 CATSDRRAPHEQYF
TRBJ2-1 NA TRBV6-1 CASSLASTNEQFF
TRBJ2-5 TRBD2 TRBV5-1 CASSSPGGQETQYF
TRBJ2-7 NA TRBV28 CASSPRQAYFYEQYF
TRBJ2-1 TRBD2 TRBV29-1 CSVEVNPSGNYNEQFF
TRBJ1-5 NA TRBV5-4 CASSFGGGGVSQPQHF
TRBJ2-2 TRBD2 TRBV11-2 CASSVTSGYTGELFF
TRBJ2-1 TRBD2 TRBV28 CASSSGLAGVRNEQFF
TRBJ2-3 NA TRBV11-3 CASSPSGTDTQYF
TRBJ2-3 NA TRBV7-7 CASSLGGGQGIADTQYF
TRBJ2-7 NA TRBV28 CASSTPEFYEQYF
TRBJ2-1 TRBD2 TRBV4-2 CASSQLAGPYNEQFF
TRBJ1-1 TRBD1 TRBV7-9 CASSLGSGGMGTEAFF
TRBJ1-6 NA TRBV2 CASSEAVRANSPLHF
TRBJ1-5 NA TRBV12-3/TRBV12-4 CASSTDFYQPQHF
TRBJ2-7 NA TRBV23-1 CASSLRGFSEQYF
TRBJ1-2 NA TRBV9 CASSGVREDGYTF
TRBJ1-5 TRBD1 TRBV28 CASSFWGQTYSNQPQHF
TRBJ2-1 TRBD2 TRBV24-1 CATSDLGTSGSSYNEQFF
TRBJ1-4 NA TRBV15 CATALRGGTNEKLFF
TRBJ2-1 TRBD1 TRBV19 CASSPTGTDSYNEQFF
TRBJ2-5 TRBD2 TRBV27 CASSLGAATSGRAGVQETQYF
TRBJ2-7 TRBD2 TRBV7-9 CASSFEREGYEQYF
TRBJ1-5 TRBD1 TRBV7-9 CASSLGVGQESNQPQHF
TRBJ2-2 NA TRBV27 CASSITLDGPNTGELFF
TRBJ2-1 NA TRBV10-3 CASVRGPAENEQFF
TRBJ2-3 TRBD2 TRBV2 CASSATSGRPADTQYF
TRBJ1-1 TRBD1 TRBV18 CASSPLRQGMNTEAFF
TRBJ2-1 TRBD2 TRBV6-5 CASSQTSGSRNEQFF
TRBJ1-2 NA TRBV11-2 CASSVRGPNYGYTF
TRBJ1-4 TRBD1 TRBV4-3 CASSPRTGGGEKLFF
TRBJ2-3 TRBD2 TRBV3-1/TRBV3-2 CASSLQPRGADTQYF
TRBJ1-5 TRBD1 TRBV28 CASSLGQFYSNQPQHF
TRBJ1-2 TRBD1 TRBV9 CASSVEGQGAYGYTF
TRBJ1-1 NA TRBV10-1 CASSEAKGNNTEAFF
TRBJ1-5 NA TRBV28 CASSLWEGLTTNQPQHF
TRBJ2-1 TRBD2 TRBV6-5 CASSYGASGSDEQFF
TRBJ2-7 NA TRBV5-1 CASSFGGYEQYF